The present T cell receptor (beta chain) was sequenced within a study of blood T cell repertoires in COVID-19 (dated by TCRdb to between 2020 and 2021). About the study as a whole: The collaborator samples originated in the United States, Italy and Spain and spanned the acute and convalescent phases of COVID-19. The material from the prospective study consisted of cDNA or gDNA derived from T cells, B-cell-depleted T cells, or PBMCs. Deeply sampled blood TCRbeta repertoires from subjects exposed to, actively infected with, or recovered from COVID-19 were included in the dataset. A freely available public database, intended as a resource for researchers studying the immune response to SARS-CoV-2, is where the repertoires were released. The samples were drawn from the first 160 participants of the ongoing ImmuneRACE study and from some 1,300 subjects provided by 6 global collaborators. The sample metadata nearly always contained a de-identified subject ID, COVID-19 status, age in years and sex. Where available, HLA class I and class II types were obtained from metadata supplied by the sample provider rather than from assay-based typing. Overall study outcomes, separate from this receptor: Clinical and demographic metadata were provided uncurated, with the amount varying by source and participant.

TCRbeta CDR3 regions were amplified from genomic DNA using the immunoSEQ Assay, a bias-controlled multiplex PCR. The study's own analysis went as follows. Nucleated cell counts per sample were estimated from amplification of reference gene primers within the assay. To quantify the absolute abundance of each unique TCRbeta CDR3 rearrangement, sequence reads were collapsed and filtered. For each sample, productive Simpson clonality was calculated by taking the square root of Simpson's diversity index across productive rearrangements. The immuneACCESS repertoire file appears here via TCRdb, limited to in-frame rearrangements. These files lack a portion of the clones; in checked studies, under half of the deficit traces to unresolved V genes, and the cause of the others is not known. V and J calls and clone size are as listed in that table; D and trimming were resolved from the DNA. This sample has around 220,000 clones in its table, and approximately 79% of those were observed once. Of the sample, 4% is held by the ten largest clones.

A note on this clone: It lacks a known antigen. No per-base quality is available; no much larger clone lies one base away.

Per the germline V gene, SGHTA is the CDR1 and FQGNSA is the CDR2. Trimming takes 0 bases from V and 1 base from J, and the germline ends sit 10 bases apart. From the cysteine up to the phenylalanine, the CDR3 has a length of 16 residues. The entry retains the CDR3 DNA only, 48 bases that are in frame from base 1. The collaborating institutions used their own protocols to collect whole blood in K2EDTA tubes. For TCRbeta analysis, collaborator samples were shipped as frozen whole blood, as isolated PBMCs, or as DNA extracted from either sample type. The rearranged chain carries TRBV7-2 and TRBJ1-3; TRBD1 could be the D gene, as 5 bases match. The sample consisted of peripheral blood. The TCR sequence derives from a woman aged 35 to 49 with active or convalescent COVID-19. The DNA sequence is as follows: TGTGCCAGCAGCTTAGCCCGGGCAGGGTCTGGAAACACCATATATTTT. The encoded protein is CASSLARAGSGNTIYF.